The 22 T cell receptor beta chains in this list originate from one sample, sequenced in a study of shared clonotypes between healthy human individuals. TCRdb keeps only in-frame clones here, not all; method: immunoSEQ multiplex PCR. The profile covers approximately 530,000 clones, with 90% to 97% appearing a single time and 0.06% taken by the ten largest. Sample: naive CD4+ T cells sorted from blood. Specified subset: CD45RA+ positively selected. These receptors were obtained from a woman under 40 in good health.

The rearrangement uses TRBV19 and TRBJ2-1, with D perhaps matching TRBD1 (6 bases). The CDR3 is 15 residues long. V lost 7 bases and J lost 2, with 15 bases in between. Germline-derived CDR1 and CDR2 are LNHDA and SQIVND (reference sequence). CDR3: CASMMTPGAYNEQFF. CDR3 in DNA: TGTGCCAGTATGATGACCCCAGGGGCCTACAATGAGCAGTTCTTC.

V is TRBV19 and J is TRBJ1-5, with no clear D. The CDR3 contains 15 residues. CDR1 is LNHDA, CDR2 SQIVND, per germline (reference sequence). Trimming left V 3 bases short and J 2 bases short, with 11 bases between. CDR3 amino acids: CASSILFTGNQPQHF. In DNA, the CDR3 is TGTGCCAGTAGTATTCTATTTACAGGCAATCAGCCCCAGCATTTT.

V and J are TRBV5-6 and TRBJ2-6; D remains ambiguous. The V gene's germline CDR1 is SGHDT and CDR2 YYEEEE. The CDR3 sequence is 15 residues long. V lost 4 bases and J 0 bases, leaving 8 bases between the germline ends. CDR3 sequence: CASSALISGANVLTF. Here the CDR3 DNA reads TGTGCCAGCAGCGCCCTAATCTCTGGGGCCAACGTCCTGACTTTC.

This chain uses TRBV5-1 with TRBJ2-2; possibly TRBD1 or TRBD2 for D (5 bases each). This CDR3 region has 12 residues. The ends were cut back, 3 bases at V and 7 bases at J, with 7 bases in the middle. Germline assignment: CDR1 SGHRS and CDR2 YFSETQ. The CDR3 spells CASSWDGGELFF. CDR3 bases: TGCGCCAGCAGCTGGGACGGCGGGGAGCTGTTTTTT.

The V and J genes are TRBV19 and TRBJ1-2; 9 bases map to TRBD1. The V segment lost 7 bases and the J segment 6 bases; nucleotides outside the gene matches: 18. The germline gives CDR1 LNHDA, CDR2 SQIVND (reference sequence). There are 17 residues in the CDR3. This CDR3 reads CASNPLIPDRGINGYTF. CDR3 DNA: TGTGCCAGTAACCCACTCATACCGGACAGGGGTATTAATGGCTACACCTTC.

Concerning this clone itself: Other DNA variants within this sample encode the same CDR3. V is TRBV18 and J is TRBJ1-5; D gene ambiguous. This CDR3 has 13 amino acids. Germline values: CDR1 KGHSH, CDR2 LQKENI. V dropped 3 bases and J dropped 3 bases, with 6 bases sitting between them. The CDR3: CASSPEDNQPQHF. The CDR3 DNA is TGTGCCAGCTCACCTGAGGACAATCAGCCCCAGCATTTT.

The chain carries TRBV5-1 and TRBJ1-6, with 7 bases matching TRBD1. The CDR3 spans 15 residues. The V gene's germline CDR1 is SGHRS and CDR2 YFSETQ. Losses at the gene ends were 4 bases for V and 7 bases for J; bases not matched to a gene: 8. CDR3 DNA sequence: TGCGCCAGCAGCATAGCGACAGGGAAGAATTCACCCCTCCACTTT. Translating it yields CASSIATGKNSPLHF.

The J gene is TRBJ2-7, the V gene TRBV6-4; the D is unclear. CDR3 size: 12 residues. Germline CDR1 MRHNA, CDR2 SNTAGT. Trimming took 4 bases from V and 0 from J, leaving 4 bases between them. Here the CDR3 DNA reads TGTGCCAGCAGTGGTAACTCCTACGAGCAGTACTTC. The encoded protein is CASSGNSYEQYF.

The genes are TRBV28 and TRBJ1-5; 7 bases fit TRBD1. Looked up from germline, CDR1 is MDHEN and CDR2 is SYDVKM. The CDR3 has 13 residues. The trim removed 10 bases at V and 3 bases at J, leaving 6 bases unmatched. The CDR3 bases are TGTGCCATCACGGGACAGTTCAATCAGCCCCAGCATTTT. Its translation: CAITGQFNQPQHF.

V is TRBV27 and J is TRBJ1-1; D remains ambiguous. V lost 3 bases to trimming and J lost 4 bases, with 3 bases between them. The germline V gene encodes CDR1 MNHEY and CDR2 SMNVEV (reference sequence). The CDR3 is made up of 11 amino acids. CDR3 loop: CASSLGTEAFF. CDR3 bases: TGTGCCAGCAGTTTGGGCACTGAAGCTTTCTTT.

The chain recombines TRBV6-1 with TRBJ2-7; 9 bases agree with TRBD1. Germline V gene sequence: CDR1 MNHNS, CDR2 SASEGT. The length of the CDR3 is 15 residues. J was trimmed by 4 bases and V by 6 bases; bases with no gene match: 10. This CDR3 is CASRPYRGHLYEQYF. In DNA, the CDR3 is TGTGCCAGCAGGCCCTACAGGGGGCACCTATACGAGCAGTACTTC.

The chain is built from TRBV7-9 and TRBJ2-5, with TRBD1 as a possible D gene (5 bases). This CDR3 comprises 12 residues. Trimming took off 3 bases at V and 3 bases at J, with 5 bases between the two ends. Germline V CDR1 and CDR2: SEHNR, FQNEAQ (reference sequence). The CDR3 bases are TGTGCCAGCAGCTTCAGGGAAGAGACCCAGTACTTC. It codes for CASSFREETQYF.

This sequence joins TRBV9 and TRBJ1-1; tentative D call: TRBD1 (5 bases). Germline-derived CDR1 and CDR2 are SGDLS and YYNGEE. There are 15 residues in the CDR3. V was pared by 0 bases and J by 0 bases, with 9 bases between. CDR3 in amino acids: CASSVVRGLNTEAFF. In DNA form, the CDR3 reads TGTGCCAGCAGCGTAGTGCGGGGACTGAACACTGAAGCTTTCTTT.

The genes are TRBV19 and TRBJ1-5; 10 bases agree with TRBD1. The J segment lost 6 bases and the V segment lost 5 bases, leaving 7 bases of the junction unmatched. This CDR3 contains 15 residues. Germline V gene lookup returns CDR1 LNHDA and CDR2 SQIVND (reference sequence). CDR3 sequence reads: CASSPGTGVGQPQHF. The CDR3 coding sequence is TGTGCCAGTAGTCCCGGGACAGGGGTGGGTCAGCCCCAGCATTTT.

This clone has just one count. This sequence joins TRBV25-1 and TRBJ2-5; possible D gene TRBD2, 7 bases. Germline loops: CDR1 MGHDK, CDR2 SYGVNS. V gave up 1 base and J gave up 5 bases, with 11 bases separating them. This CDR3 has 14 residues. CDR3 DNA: TGTGCCAGCAGTGAATTGGGGGGGCAGGAGACCCAGTACTTC. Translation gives CASSELGGQETQYF.

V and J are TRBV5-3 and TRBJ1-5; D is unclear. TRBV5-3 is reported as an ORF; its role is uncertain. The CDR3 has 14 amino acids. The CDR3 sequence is CADCRDRRNQPQHF. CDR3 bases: TGTGCTGACTGCAGAGATCGGCGCAATCAGCCCCAGCATTTT.

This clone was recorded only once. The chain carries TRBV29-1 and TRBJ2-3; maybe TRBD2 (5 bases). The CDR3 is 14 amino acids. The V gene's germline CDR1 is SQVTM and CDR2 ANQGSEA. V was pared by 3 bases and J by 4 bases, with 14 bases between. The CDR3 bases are TGCAGCGTTGAGGGGAGCGTGGTACCAGATACGCAGTATTTT. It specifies CSVEGSVVPDTQYF.

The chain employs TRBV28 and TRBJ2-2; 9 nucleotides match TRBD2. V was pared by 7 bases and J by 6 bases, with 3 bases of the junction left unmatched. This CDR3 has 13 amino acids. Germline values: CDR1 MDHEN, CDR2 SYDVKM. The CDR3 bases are TGTGCCAGCATTAGCGGGGGCCCCGGGGAGCTGTTTTTT. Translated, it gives CASISGGPGELFF. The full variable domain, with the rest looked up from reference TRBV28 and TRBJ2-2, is DVKVTQSSRYLVKRTGEKVFLECVQDMDHENMFWYRQDPGLGLRLIYFSYDVKMKEKGDIPEGYSVSREKKERFSLILESASTNQTSMYLCASISGGPGELFFGEGSRLTVL.

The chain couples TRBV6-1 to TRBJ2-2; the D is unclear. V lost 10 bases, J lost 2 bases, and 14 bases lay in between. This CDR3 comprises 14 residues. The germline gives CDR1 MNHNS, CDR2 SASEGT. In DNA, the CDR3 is TGTGCCACCCAGACGGAAATTAACACCGGGGAGCTGTTTTTT. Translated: CATQTEINTGELFF.

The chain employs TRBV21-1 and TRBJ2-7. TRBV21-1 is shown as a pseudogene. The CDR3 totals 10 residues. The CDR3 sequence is CASSRDTQYF. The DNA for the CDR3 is TGTGCCAGCAGCAGGGATACGCAGTACTTC.

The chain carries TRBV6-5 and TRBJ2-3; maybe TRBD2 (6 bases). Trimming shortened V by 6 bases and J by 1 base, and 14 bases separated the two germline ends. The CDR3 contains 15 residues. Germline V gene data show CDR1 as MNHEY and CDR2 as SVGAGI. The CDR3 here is CASREGGTRTDTQYF. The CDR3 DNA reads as TGTGCCAGCAGGGAGGGCGGGACCCGCACAGATACGCAGTATTTT.

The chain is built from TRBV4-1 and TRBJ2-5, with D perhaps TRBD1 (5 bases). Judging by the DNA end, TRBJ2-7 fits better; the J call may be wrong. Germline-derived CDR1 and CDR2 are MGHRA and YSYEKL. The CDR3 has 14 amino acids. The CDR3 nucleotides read TGCGCCAGCAGCCGCGGAGACAGCTCCTACGAGCAGTACTTC. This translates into CASSRGDSSYEQYF.